This T cell receptor beta chain stems from a study of T cell responses to AZD1222 COVID-19 vaccine. The CDR3 loop spans 15 amino acids. Trimming pared 1 base from V and 0 bases from J, leaving 12 bases between. Germline CDR1 reads SQVTM; CDR2 reads ANQGSEA. Study-level results: Donors, mostly white British, included more females; clonal diversity was possibly underestimated. Spike-wide coverage was observed for vaccine-associated CD4 TCRs, with dominant responses at 160-218 and 743-854. No day 14 peak samples; only post-peak repertoires were characterized.

Worth noting for this clone: Its target is unknown.

Clones were read by immunoSEQ multiplex PCR, and TCRdb kept only the in-frame ones, dropping some. This table has roughly 140,000 clones, approximately 90% appearing once. The sequencing used peripheral blood, collected 28 days after the second AZD1222 dose. This TCR was sampled from an adult who received the AZD1222 COVID-19 vaccine. The gene calls are TRBV29-1 and TRBJ1-1; D is possibly TRBD1 (5 bases). The CDR3 DNA follows: TGCAGCGTTGAAGCCTCAGGGTGGTTGAACACTGAAGCTTTCTTT. Translated: CSVEASGWLNTEAFF. The whole variable domain, remainder taken from reference TRBV29-1 and TRBJ1-1, is SAVISQKPSRDICQRGTSLTIQCQVDSQVTMMFWYRQQPGQSLTLIATANQGSEATYESGFVIDKFPISRPNLTFSTLTVSNMSPEDSSIYLCSVEASGWLNTEAFFGQGTRLTVV.